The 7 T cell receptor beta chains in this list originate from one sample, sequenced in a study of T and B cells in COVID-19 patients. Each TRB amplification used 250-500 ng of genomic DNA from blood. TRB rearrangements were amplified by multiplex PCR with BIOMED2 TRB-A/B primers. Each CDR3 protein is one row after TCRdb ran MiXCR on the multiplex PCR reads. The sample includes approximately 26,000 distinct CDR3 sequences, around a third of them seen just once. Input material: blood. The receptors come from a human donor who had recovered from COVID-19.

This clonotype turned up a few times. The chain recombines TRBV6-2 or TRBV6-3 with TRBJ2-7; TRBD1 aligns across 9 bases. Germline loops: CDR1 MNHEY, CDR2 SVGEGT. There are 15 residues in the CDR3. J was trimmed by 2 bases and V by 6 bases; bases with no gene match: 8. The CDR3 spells CASRDRTGEAYEQYF. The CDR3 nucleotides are TGTGCCAGCAGGGACCGGACAGGGGAAGCCTACGAGCAGTACTTC.

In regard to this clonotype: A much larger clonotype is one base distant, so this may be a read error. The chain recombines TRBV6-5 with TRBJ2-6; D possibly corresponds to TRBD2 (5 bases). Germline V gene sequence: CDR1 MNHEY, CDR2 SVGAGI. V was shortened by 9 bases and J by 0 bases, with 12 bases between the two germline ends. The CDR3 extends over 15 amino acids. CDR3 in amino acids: CARSTRGSGANVLTF. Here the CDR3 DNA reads TGTGCCAGGAGCACCCGGGGCTCTGGGGCCAACGTCCTGACTTTC.

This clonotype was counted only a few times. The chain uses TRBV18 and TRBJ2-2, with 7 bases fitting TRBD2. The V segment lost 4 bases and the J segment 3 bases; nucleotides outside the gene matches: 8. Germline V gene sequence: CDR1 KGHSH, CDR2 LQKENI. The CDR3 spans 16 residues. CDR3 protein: CASSHRGDYYTGELFF. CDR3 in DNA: TGTGCCAGCTCACACCGTGGGGACTACTACACCGGGGAGCTGTTTTTT.

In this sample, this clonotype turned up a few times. The CDR3 DNA sequence: TGTGCCAGCAGTTTAACAGGGCAGGCCAATCAGCCCCAGCATTTT. This sequence encodes CASSLTGQANQPQHF. This chain connects TRBV27 to TRBJ1-5, with a weak D call TRBD1 (6 bases). With 2 bases removed from V and 3 bases from J, the gap between germline ends came to 11 bases. CDR1 is MNHEY, CDR2 SMNVEV, per germline (reference sequence). This CDR3 spans 15 amino acids.

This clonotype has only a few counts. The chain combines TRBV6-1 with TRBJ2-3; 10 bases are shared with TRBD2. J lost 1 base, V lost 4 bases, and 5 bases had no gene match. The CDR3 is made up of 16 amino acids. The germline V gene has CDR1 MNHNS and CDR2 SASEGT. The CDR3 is CASSALAGPGTDTQYF. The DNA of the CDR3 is TGTGCCAGCAGTGCACTAGCGGGGCCCGGCACAGATACGCAGTATTTT.

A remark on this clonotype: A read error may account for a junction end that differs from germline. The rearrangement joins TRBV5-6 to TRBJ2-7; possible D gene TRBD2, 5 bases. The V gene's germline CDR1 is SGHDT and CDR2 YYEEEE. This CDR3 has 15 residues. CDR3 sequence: CASSTAGHLSDEQYF. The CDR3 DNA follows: TGCGCCAGCAGCACTGCGGGCCATCTCTCCGACGAGCAGTACTTC.

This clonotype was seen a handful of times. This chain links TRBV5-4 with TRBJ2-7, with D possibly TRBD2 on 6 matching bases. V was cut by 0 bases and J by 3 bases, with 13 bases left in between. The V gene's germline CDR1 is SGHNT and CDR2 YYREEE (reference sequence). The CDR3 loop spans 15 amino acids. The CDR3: CASSLVAGSFYEQYF. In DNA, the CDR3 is TGTGCCAGCAGCTTGGTGGCGGGGAGCTTCTACGAGCAGTACTTC.